What follows are 10 T cell receptor beta chains derived from one specimen sequenced in a study of T cell clones after liver transplantation. Assay: immunoSEQ multiplex PCR; the TCRdb copy retains only in-frame clones and omits some. In the table there are 15,000 or so clones, approximately 91% of which are singletons. Specimen: CD8+ T cells from blood, collected before liver transplant. These receptors were obtained from a human donor who received a liver transplant.

To note about this clone: One junction end disagrees with the germline gene, perhaps due to a read error. This chain joins TRBV5-4 and TRBJ2-7; D may correspond to TRBD1 or TRBD2 (5 bases each). The CDR3 covers 17 residues. Germline V lookup: CDR1 SGHNT, CDR2 YYREEE (reference sequence). CDR3 coding DNA: TGTGCCAGCAGTTTGGATGGGGGAGAGGTCCTGGTGTACGAGCAGTACTTC. Its protein product is CASSLDGGEVLVYEQYF.

The rearrangement joins TRBV11-2 to TRBJ2-7; 10 nucleotides line up with TRBD2. Trimming cost V 5 bases and J 2 bases; bases outside gene matches: 6. Germline-derived CDR1 and CDR2 are SGHAT and FQNNGV. The CDR3 length is 15 residues. This CDR3 reads CASSETSGPAYEQYF. CDR3 in DNA: TGTGCCAGCAGCGAGACTAGCGGGCCTGCCTACGAGCAGTACTTC.

This chain joins TRBV7-3 and TRBJ2-1; 8 positions match TRBD1. The germline CDR1 and CDR2 sequences are SGHTA and FQGTGA. This CDR3 contains 13 residues. Trimming at V came to 4 bases and at J to 8 bases, leaving 4 bases not matched to a gene. CDR3 amino acids: CASSSDRAHEQFF. CDR3 nucleotide sequence: TGTGCCAGCAGCTCGGACAGGGCCCATGAGCAGTTCTTC.

The chain has TRBV4-1 and TRBJ2-7; 10 bases align to TRBD2. The CDR3 contains 15 residues. The V gene's germline CDR1 is MGHRA and CDR2 YSYEKL. The junction had 1 base not matched to a gene; V was cut back by 0 bases and J by 2 bases. The CDR3 sequence is CASSQELAGAYEQYF. The CDR3 DNA is TGCGCCAGCAGCCAAGAGCTAGCGGGAGCCTACGAGCAGTACTTC.

This chain links TRBV28 with TRBJ2-1; 9 bases are shared with TRBD2. The CDR3 is made up of 16 amino acids. J lost 6 bases, V lost 7 bases, and 13 bases had no gene match. Germline CDR1 reads MDHEN; CDR2 reads SYDVKM. CDR3 residues: CASINTPGLASNEQFF. CDR3 sequence (DNA): TGTGCCAGCATTAATACACCGGGACTAGCTTCCAATGAGCAGTTCTTC.

This clone was seen only once. The chain combines TRBV28 with TRBJ1-4; perhaps TRBD1 as D (6 bases). The germline V and J ends were trimmed by 5 bases and 3 bases, with 13 bases remaining between them. The CDR3 totals 15 residues. Looked up from germline, CDR1 is MDHEN and CDR2 is SYDVKM. The CDR3 protein is CASSTRTVPNEKLFF. Written as DNA, the CDR3 is TGTGCCAGCAGTACCCGGACAGTTCCTAATGAAAAACTGTTTTTT.

This rearrangement joins TRBV11-2 to TRBJ2-3; TRBD1 is a possible D gene (6 bases). V lost 3 bases and J lost 2, with 9 bases in between. CDR1 is SGHAT, CDR2 FQNNGV, per germline. This CDR3 has 14 residues. The CDR3 protein is CASSFAGVTDTQYF. CDR3 coding DNA: TGTGCCAGCAGCTTTGCAGGGGTCACAGATACGCAGTATTTT.

This clone occurred a few times. This chain uses TRBV27 with TRBJ2-7; 10 positions agree with TRBD1. This CDR3 comprises 16 residues. With 6 bases clipped from V and 2 bases from J, the junction kept 10 bases outside the gene matches. CDR1 MNHEY and CDR2 SMNVEV come from the germline V gene (reference sequence). CDR3 coding DNA: TGTGCCAGCAGCCCAATAGGGGGGACAGGGGCCTACGAGCAGTACTTC. Translated: CASSPIGGTGAYEQYF.

The chain recombines TRBV5-4 with TRBJ1-2; a weak D match, TRBD1 (5 bases). The germline V gene encodes CDR1 SGHNT and CDR2 YYREEE (reference sequence). CDR3 length: 14 residues. V lost 1 base and J 3 bases, leaving 10 bases between the germline ends. The CDR3 loop is CASSLSGTDYGYTF. Here the CDR3 DNA reads TGTGCCAGCAGCTTGTCAGGGACGGACTATGGCTACACCTTC.

V is TRBV12-5 and J is TRBJ2-7, with 7 bases aligning to TRBD1. The length of the CDR3 is 14 residues. CDR1 and CDR2 (germline): LGHNT, FRNRAP. After removal of 1 base from V and 5 bases from J, the junction contained 5 bases not matched to a gene. The CDR3 region is CASGLDVGGNEQYF. The CDR3 bases are TGTGCTAGTGGTTTGGATGTAGGGGGCAACGAGCAGTACTTC.